Sequencing of this TCR beta chain was carried out in a study of blood T cell repertoires in COVID-19. Study-level information: Material from acute and convalescent COVID-19 was sourced from the United States, Italy and Spain.

The V gene end was trimmed by 6 bases and the J gene end by 6 bases; junction bases not matched to a gene: 3. Looked up from germline, CDR1 is MNHEY and CDR2 is SVGAGI. The CDR3 is made up of 13 amino acids. Ages ranged from about 18 to 89 years, with residence in more than 20 US areas. How the authors handled the data: The assay estimated nucleated cells by amplifying reference gene primers. Sequenced by immunoSEQ multiplex PCR; TCRdb stores in-frame clones only, minus some. Clone size and the V and J calls come from that table; the DNA yielded D and trimming. The sample has approximately 490,000 clones, 88% seen once.

J is TRBJ1-5 and V is TRBV6-5; 9 bases align to TRBD1. The specimen sequenced was PBMCs or T cells enriched from blood (not recorded which). The clonotype comes from a woman aged 55-70 years who had recovered from COVID-19. The CDR3 is CASSGTGSQPQHF. The CDR3 coding sequence is TGTGCCAGCAGCGGGACAGGGAGTCAGCCCCAGCATTTT.